This paragraph reports one TCR beta chain. The source of the sample is a study of T cells after yellow fever vaccination. Germline lookup yields CDR1 SGHTA and CDR2 FQGNSA. This CDR3 is built from 13 residues. V was clipped by 3 bases and J by 7 bases, with 13 bases between them. A single record per CDR3 protein comes from TCRdb applying MiXCR to the 5' RACE reads. The sample includes about 320,000 distinct CDR3 sequences, roughly 6.8% of them seen just once. The rearrangement links TRBV7-2 to TRBJ2-7; D perhaps matches TRBD1 (6 bases). The starting material was PBMCs, obtained about 41 days after the first yellow fever vaccination. The receptor comes from a man younger than 30 who received the YFV17D yellow fever vaccine. The CDR3 loop reads CASSFDRSGEQYF. The CDR3 region has the DNA TGTGCCAGCAGCTTCGACAGGTCCGGGGAGCAGTACTTC.